The clone carrying this T cell receptor (beta chain) was seen a handful of times. The antigen remains unidentified. Alongside a J-beta primer mix, a sample-barcoded 5' primer served in a second PCR lasting about 7 to 12 cycles. Every cDNA molecule bore a tag from a template-switch adaptor containing 12 random nucleotides. TCRdb reprocessed the 5' RACE reads with MiXCR, giving one entry per CDR3 protein. The sample records hundreds of thousands of distinct CDR3 sequences, more than 45% being singletons. This CDR3 region has 13 residues. V shed 3 bases and J shed 6 bases, with 12 bases lying between them. Germline CDR1 SGHTA, CDR2 FQGNSA. The data are from a study of blood T cells in healthy people across ages. The study's findings and limits: Versus aged donors, long-lived donors had higher diversity and more naive CD4+ cells.

The receptor was isolated from a man between 25 and 39 years old in good health. The source material was blood. The chain combines TRBV7-2 with TRBJ2-7; D gene ambiguous. As DNA, the CDR3 is TGTGCCAGCAGCTTCCGAGGAGTGATCGAGCAGTACTTC. It translates to CASSFRGVIEQYF.